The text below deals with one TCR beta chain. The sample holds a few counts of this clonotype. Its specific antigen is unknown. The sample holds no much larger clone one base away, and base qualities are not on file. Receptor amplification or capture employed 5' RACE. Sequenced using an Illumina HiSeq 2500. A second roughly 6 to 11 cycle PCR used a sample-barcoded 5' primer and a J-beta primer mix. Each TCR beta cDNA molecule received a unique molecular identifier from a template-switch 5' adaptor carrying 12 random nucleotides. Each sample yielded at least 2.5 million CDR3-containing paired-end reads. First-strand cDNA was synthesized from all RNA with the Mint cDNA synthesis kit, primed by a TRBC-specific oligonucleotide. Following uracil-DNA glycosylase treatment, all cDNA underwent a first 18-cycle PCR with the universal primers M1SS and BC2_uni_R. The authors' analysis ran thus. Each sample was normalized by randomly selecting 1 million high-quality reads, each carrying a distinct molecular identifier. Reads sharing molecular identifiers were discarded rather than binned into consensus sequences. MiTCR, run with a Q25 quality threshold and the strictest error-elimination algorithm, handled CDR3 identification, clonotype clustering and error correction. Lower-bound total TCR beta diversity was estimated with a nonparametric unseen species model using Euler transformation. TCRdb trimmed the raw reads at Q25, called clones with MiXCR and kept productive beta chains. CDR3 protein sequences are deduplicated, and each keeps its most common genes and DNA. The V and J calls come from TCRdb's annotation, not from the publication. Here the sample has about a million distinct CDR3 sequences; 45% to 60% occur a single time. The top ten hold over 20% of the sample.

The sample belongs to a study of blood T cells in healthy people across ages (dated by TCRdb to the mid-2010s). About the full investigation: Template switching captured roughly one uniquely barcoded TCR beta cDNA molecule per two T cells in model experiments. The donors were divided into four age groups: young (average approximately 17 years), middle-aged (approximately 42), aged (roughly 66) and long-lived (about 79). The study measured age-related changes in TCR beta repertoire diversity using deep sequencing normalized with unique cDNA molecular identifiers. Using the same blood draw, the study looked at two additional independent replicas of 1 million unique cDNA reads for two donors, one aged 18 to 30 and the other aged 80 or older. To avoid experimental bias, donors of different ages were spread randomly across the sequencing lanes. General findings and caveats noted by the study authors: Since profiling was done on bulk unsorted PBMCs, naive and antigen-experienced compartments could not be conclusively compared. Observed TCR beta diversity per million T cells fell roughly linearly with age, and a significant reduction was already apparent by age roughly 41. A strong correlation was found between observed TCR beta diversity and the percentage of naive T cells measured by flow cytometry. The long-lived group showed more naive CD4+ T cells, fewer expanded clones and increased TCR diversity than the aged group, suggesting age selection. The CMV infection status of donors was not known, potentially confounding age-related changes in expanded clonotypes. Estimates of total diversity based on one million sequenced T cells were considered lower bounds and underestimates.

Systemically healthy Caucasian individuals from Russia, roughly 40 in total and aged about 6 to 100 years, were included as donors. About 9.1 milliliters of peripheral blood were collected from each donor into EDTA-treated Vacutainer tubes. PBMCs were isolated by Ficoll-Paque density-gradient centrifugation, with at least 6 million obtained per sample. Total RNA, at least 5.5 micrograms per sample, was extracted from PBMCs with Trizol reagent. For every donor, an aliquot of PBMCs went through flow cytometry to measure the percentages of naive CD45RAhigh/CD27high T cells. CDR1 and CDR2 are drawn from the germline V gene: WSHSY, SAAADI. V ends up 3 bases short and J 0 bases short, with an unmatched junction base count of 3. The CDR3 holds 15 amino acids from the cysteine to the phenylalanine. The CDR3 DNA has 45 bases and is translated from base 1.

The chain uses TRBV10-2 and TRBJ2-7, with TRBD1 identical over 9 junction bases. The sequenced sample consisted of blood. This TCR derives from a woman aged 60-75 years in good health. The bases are TGCGCCAGCAGTGACGGGGGACAGGGCTCCTACGAGCAGTACTTC. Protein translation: CASSDGGQGSYEQYF.